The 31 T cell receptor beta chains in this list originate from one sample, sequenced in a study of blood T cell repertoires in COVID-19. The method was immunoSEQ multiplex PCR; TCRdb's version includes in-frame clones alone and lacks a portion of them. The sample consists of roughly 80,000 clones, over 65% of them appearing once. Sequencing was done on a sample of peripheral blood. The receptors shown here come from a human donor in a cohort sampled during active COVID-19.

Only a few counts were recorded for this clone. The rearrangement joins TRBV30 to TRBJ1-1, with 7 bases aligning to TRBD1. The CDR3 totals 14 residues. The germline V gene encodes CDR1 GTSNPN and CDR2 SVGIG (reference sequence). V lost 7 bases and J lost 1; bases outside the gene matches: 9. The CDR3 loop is CASTRQGSNTEAFF. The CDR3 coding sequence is TGTGCCTCGACAAGACAGGGATCGAACACTGAAGCTTTCTTT.

This chain's CDR3 is CASSSRTTGAGNTIYF. The CDR3 DNA reads TGTGCCAGCAGTTCCCGGACGACAGGGGCTGGAAACACCATATATTTT. The V call is TRBV6-5, the J call TRBJ1-3, with TRBD1 matching over 8 bases. The CDR3 contains 16 residues. CDR1 and CDR2 (germline): MNHEY, SVGAGI. V gave up 4 bases and J gave up 2 bases; unmatched junction bases: 7.

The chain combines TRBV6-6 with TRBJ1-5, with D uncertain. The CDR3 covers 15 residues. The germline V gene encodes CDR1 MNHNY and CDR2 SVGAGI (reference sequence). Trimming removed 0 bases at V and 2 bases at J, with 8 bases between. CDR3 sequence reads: CASSYSRRGNQPQHF. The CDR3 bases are TGTGCCAGCAGTTACTCTCGGCGGGGCAATCAGCCCCAGCATTTT.

In nucleotides, the CDR3 is TGTGCCAGTAGTACCACTAGCGGGAAACACAATGAGCAGTTCTTC. Its translation: CASSTTSGKHNEQFF. The J gene is TRBJ2-1, the V gene TRBV19; 10 nucleotides align to TRBD2. The CDR3 is 15 residues long. The ends lost 4 bases at V and 5 bases at J; junction bases unmatched: 5. CDR1 LNHDA and CDR2 SQIVND come from the germline V gene (reference sequence).

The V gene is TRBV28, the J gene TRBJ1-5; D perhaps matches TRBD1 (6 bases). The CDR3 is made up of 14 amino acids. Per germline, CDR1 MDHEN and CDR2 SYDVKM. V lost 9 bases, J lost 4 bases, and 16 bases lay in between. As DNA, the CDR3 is TGTGCCAGTCTAGTACAACAGGGAAATCAGCCCCAGCATTTT. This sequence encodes CASLVQQGNQPQHF. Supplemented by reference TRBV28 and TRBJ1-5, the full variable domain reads DVKVTQSSRYLVKRTGEKVFLECVQDMDHENMFWYRQDPGLGLRLIYFSYDVKMKEKGDIPEGYSVSREKKERFSLILESASTNQTSMYLCASLVQQGNQPQHFGDGTRLSIL.

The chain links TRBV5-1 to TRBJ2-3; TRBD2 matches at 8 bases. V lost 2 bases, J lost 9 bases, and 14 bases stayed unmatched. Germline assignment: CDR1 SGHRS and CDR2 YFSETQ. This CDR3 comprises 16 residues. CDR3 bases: TGCGCCAGCAGCTTTAGGGCAGCGGGGGACTCAGGGACGCAGTATTTT. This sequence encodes CASSFRAAGDSGTQYF.

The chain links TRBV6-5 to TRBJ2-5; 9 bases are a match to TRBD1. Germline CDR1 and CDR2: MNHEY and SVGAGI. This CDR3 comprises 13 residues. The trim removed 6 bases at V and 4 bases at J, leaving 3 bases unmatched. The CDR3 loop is CASSLTGGETQYF. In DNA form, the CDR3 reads TGTGCCAGCAGCCTGACAGGGGGAGAGACCCAGTACTTC.

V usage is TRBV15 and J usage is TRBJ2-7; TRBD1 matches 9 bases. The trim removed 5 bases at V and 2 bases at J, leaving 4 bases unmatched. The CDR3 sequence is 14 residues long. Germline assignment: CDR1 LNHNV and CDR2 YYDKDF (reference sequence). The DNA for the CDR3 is TGTGCCACCAGCGCCCGGACAGGGGCCTACGAGCAGTACTTC. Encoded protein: CATSARTGAYEQYF.

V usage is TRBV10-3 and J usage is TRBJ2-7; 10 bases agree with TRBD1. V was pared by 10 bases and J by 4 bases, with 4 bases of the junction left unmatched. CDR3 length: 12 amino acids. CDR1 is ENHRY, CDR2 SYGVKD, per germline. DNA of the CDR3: TGTGCCACCAGACAGGGGGCTTACGAGCAGTACTTC. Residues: CATRQGAYEQYF.

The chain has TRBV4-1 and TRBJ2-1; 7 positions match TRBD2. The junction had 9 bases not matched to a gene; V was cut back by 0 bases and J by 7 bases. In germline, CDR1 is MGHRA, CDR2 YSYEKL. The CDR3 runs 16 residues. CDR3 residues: CASSQDRAGARNEQFF. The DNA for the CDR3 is TGCGCCAGCAGCCAAGATAGGGCGGGAGCGAGGAATGAGCAGTTCTTC.

In DNA, the CDR3 is TGTGCCAGCAGTGGAGCGGGGGCCCACAATGAGCAGTTCTTC. It yields the protein CASSGAGAHNEQFF. The J gene is TRBJ2-1, the V gene TRBV25-1, with 8 bases identical to TRBD2. Losses at the gene ends were 4 bases for V and 5 bases for J; bases not matched to a gene: 4. CDR1 MGHDK and CDR2 SYGVNS come from the germline V gene. CDR3 length equals 14 residues.

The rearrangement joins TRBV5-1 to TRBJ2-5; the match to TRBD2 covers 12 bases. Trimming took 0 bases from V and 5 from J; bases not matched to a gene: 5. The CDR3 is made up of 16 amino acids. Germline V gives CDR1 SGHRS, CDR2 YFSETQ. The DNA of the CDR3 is TGCGCCAGCAGCTTGGTAGGGACTAGCGGGCCGGAGACCCAGTACTTC. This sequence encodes CASSLVGTSGPETQYF.

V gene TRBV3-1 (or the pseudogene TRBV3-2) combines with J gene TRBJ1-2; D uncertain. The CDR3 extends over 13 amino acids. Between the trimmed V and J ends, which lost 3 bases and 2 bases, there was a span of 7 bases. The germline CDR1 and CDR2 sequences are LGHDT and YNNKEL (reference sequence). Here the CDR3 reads CASSQEQNYGYTF. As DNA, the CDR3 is TGTGCCAGCAGCCAGGAACAGAACTATGGCTACACCTTC.

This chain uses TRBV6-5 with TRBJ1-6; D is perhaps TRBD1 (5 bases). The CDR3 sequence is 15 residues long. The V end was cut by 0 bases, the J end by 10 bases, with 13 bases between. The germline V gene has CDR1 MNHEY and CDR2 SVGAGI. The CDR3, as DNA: TGTGCCAGCAGTTACTCCCAGGGTAGCAAATCACCCCTCCACTTT. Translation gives CASSYSQGSKSPLHF.

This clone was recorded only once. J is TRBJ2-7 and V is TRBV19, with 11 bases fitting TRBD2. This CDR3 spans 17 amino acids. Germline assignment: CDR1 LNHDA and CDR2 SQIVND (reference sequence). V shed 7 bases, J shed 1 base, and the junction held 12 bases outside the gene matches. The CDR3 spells CASTRSLAGGSSYEQYF. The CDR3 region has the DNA TGTGCCAGTACTCGGAGCCTAGCGGGAGGATCGTCCTACGAGCAGTACTTC.

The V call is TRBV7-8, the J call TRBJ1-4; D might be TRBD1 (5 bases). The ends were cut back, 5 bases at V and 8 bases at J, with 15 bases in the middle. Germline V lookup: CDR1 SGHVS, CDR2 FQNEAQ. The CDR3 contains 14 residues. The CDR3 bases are TGTGCCAGCAGCCGCGTGGGGGGTGCCGAAAAACTGTTTTTT. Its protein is CASSRVGGAEKLFF. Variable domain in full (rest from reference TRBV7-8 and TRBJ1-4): GAGVSQSPRYKVAKRGQDVALRCDPISGHVSLFWYQQALGQGPEFLTYFQNEAQLDKSGLPSDRFFAERPEGSVSTLKIQRTQQEDSAVYLCASSRVGGAEKLFFGSGTQLSVL.

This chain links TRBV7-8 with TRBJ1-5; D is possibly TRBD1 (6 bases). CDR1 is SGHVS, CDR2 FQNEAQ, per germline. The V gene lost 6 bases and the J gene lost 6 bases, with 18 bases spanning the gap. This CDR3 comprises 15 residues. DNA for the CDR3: TGTGCCAGCAGTTACATCAGGGGTAGGGGTCAGCCCCAGCATTTT. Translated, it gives CASSYIRGRGQPQHF.

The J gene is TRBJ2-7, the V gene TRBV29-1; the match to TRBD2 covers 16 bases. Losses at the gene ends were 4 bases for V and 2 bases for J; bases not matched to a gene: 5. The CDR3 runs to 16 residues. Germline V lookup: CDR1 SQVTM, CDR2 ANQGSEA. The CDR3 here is CSVAGTSGRVTYEQYF. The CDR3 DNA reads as TGCAGCGTTGCCGGGACTAGCGGGAGGGTAACCTACGAGCAGTACTTC.

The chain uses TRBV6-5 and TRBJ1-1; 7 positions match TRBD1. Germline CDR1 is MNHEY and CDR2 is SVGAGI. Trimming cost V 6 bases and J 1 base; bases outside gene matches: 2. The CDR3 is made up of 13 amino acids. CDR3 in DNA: TGTGCCAGCAGACACAGGGGGAACACTGAAGCTTTCTTT. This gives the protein CASRHRGNTEAFF.

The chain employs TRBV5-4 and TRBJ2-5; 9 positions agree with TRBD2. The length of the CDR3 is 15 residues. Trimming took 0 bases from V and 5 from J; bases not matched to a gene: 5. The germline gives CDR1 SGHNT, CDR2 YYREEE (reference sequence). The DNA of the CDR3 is TGTGCCAGCAGCTTGGGCGGGGGGGCCCTGGAGACCCAGTACTTC. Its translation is CASSLGGGALETQYF.

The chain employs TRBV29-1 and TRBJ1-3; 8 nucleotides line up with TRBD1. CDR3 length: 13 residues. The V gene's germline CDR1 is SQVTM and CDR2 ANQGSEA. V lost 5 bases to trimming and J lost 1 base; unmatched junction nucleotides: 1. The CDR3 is CSVRTGSGNTIYF. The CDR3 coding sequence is TGCAGCGTTCGGACAGGGTCTGGAAACACCATATATTTT.

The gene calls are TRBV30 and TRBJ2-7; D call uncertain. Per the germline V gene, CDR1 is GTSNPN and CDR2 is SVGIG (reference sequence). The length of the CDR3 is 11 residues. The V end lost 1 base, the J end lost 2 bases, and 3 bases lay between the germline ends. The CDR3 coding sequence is TGTGCCTGGAGTGGAGCCTACGAGCAGTACTTC. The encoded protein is CAWSGAYEQYF.

For the CDR3, the DNA is TGTGCCAGCAGCTTAACTCGACAGTACAATGAGCAGTTCTTC. The encoded protein is CASSLTRQYNEQFF. The chain carries TRBV11-2 and TRBJ2-1, with D possibly being TRBD1 (5 bases). V was cut by 2 bases and J by 4 bases, with 9 bases left in between. The CDR3 sequence is 14 residues long. Germline values: CDR1 SGHAT, CDR2 FQNNGV.

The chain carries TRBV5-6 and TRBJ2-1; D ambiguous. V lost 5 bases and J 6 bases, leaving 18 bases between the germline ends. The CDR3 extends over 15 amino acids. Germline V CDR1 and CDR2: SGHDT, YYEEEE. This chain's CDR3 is CASSQWVLTGNEQFF. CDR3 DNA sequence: TGTGCCAGCAGTCAATGGGTCTTGACGGGCAATGAGCAGTTCTTC.

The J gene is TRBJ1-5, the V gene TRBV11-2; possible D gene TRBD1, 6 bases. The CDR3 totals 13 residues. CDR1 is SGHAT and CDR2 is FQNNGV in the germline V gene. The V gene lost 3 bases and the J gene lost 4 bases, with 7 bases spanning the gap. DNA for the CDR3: TGTGCCAGCAGCTTGGGGGCAAATCAGCCCCAGCATTTT. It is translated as CASSLGANQPQHF.

CDR3 protein: CASSSQGQGFGEDTEAFF. DNA for the CDR3: TGCGCCAGCAGCTCACAGGGACAGGGATTTGGGGAAGACACTGAAGCTTTCTTT. The chain has TRBV4-1 and TRBJ1-1; 9 nucleotides match TRBD1. The V gene's germline CDR1 is MGHRA and CDR2 YSYEKL. This CDR3 has 18 amino acids. With V trimmed by 5 bases and J by 3 bases, 16 bases remained unmatched.

CDR3 amino acids: CASSIKQGGNTEAFF. CDR3 DNA: TGTGCCAGCAGCATAAAACAGGGGGGGAACACTGAAGCTTTCTTT. The V gene is TRBV7-9, the J gene TRBJ1-1; TRBD1 matches at 8 bases. The CDR3 length is 15 residues. Per the germline V gene, CDR1 is SEHNR and CDR2 is FQNEAQ (reference sequence). V was pared by 5 bases and J by 1 base, with 6 bases of the junction left unmatched.

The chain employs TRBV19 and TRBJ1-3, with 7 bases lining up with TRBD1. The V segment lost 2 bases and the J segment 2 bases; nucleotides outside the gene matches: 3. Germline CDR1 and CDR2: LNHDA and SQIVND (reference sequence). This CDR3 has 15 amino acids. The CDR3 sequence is CASSIRQGAGNTIYF. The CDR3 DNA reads TGTGCCAGTAGTATACGGCAGGGGGCTGGAAACACCATATATTTT.

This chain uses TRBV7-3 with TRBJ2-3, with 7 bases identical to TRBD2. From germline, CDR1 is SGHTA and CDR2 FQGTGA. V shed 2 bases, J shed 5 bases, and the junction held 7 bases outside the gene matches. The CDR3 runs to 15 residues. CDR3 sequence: CASSLFGTIRDTQYF. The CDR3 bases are TGTGCCAGCAGCTTATTTGGGACTATTAGAGATACGCAGTATTTT.

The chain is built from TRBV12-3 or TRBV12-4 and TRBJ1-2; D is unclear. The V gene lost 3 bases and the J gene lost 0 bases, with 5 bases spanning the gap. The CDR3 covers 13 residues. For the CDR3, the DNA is TGTGCCAGCAGTTTCGTCGCTAACTATGGCTACACCTTC. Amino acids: CASSFVANYGYTF.

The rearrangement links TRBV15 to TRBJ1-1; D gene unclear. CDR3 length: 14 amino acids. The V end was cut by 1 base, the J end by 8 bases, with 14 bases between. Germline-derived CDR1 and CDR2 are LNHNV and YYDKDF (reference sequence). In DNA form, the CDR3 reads TGTGCCACCAGCAGAGGAGGGTCCCCTGGCGAAGCTTTCTTT. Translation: CATSRGGSPGEAFF.